Described below is a single TCR beta chain sequence and its context. Its antigen is not identified. This specimen comes from a study of cytomegalovirus exposure and HLA in healthy donors. Study-level information: The 100 to 150 validation repertoires matched the 666 first-cohort repertoires in platform, a later analysis reported. General study findings and limits: Listed as cytomegalovirus-associated were more than 150 TCR beta chains. Among TCR sequences, most were rare, though some public TCRs appeared in many donors. Published work reported that the classifier diagnosed cytomegalovirus status with high specificity and sensitivity.

Generated by immunoSEQ multiplex PCR, the TCRdb table keeps only in-frame clones and is missing some. The data hold around 98,000 clones, with over 75% observed a single time. After removal of 0 bases from V and 4 bases from J, the junction contained 12 bases not matched to a gene. CDR1 and CDR2 from the germline V gene are SGHRS and YFSETQ. The length of the CDR3 is 17 residues. This receptor was taken from a man younger than 30 in good health and CMV-seropositive. The sequenced material came from PBMCs. This chain links TRBV5-1 with TRBJ1-2, with TRBD1 matching over 7 bases. This CDR3 reads CASSLGYGQAPTYGYTF. CDR3 coding DNA: TGCGCCAGCAGCTTGGGGTATGGACAGGCCCCCACCTATGGCTACACCTTC.